Listed below are T cell receptor beta chains from one sample, sequenced in a study of beta chain features in type 1 diabetes. TCRdb's copy holds only in-frame clones and misses some; the assay was immunoSEQ multiplex PCR. The sample lists 600,000 to 700,000 clones, roughly 12% occurring once. Sequenced sample: naive CD4+ T cells from blood. The source is a man aged 25-40 years with type 1 diabetes. Each CDR3 is given with its conserved first and last residue. D genes are given only for firm matches. Part of the rows lack a size; the others show once, few, many or a class for expanded clones.

CDR3 | DNA | V | size | J | D
CASSQGTLYGYTF | TGTGCCAGTAGTCAAGGGACACTCTATGGCTACACCTTC | TRBV19 | few | TRBJ1-2 | .
CASSAGQGNSPLHF | TGTGCCAGCAGCGCGGGACAGGGTAATTCACCCCTCCACTTT | TRBV6-6 | . | TRBJ1-6 | TRBD1
CASSLEVRGRETQYF | TGCGCCAGCAGCTTGGAGGTCAGGGGGCGAGAGACCCAGTACTTC | TRBV5-1 | few | TRBJ2-5 | TRBD1
CSVTEASGSPLGEQYF | TGCAGCGTGACGGAGGCTTCAGGGTCTCCCTTAGGGGAGCAGTACTTC | TRBV29-1 | . | TRBJ2-7 | .
CASSPQTVDSGNTIYF | TGCGCCAGCAGCCCGCAAACGGTGGACTCTGGAAACACCATATATTTT | TRBV5-1 | . | TRBJ1-3 | .
CASSVEVYTDTQYF | TGTGCCAGCAGCGTAGAGGTCTACACAGATACGCAGTATTTT | TRBV9 | few | TRBJ2-3 | .
CASSRMNTEAFF | TGTGCCAGCAGCAGGATGAACACTGAAGCTTTCTTT | TRBV7-6 | . | TRBJ1-1 | .
CASKDRAGETQYF | TGTGCCAGCAAAGATCGCGCGGGGGAGACCCAGTACTTC | TRBV14 | . | TRBJ2-5 | .
CASSRDPLAGSSYNEQFF | TGTGCCAGCAGCCGAGATCCCTTAGCGGGGAGCTCCTACAATGAGCAGTTCTTC | TRBV4-2 | few | TRBJ2-1 | TRBD2
CASSLDRVSSYEQYF | TGTGCCAGCAGCTTAGACCGGGTCAGCTCCTACGAGCAGTACTTC | TRBV7-2 | . | TRBJ2-7 | .
CASSPFPLTGNTGELFF | TGTGCCAGCTCACCATTCCCCTTGACAGGGAACACCGGGGAGCTGTTTTTT | TRBV18 | . | TRBJ2-2 | .
CAWTHPPGGAKTQYF | TGTGCCTGGACCCATCCCCCAGGGGGCGCGAAGACCCAGTACTTC | TRBV30 | . | TRBJ2-5 | TRBD1
CAWSTDNSPLHF | TGTGCCTGGAGTACCGATAATTCACCCCTCCACTTT | TRBV30 | . | TRBJ1-6 | .
CASSLAPLYEQYF | TGTGCCAGCAGCTTAGCTCCACTCTACGAGCAGTACTTC | TRBV11-3 | few | TRBJ2-7 | .
CASSYLQTQPQHF | TGTGCCAGCAGTTACTTACAGACACAGCCCCAGCATTTT | TRBV6-6 | . | TRBJ1-5 | .
CASSPRAANEKLFF | TGTGCCAGCTCACCCCGGGCAGCTAATGAAAAACTGTTTTTT | TRBV18 | few | TRBJ1-4 | .
CASSQEGQGLSGYTF | TGCGCCAGCAGCCAAGAAGGCCAGGGGCTAAGCGGCTACACCTTC | TRBV4-3 | few | TRBJ1-2 | .
CASSLQDEAESEKLFF | TGTGCCAGCAGCTTACAGGACGAGGCGGAAAGTGAAAAACTGTTTTTT | TRBV5-4 | few | TRBJ1-4 | .
CASSQSDGNQPQHF | TGTGCCAGCAGCCAGTCCGACGGGAATCAGCCCCAGCATTTT | TRBV4-2 | . | TRBJ1-5 | .
CASSSDTGELFF | TGTGCCAGCAGCTCTGACACCGGGGAGCTGTTTTTT | TRBV7-3 | . | TRBJ2-2 | .
CASSLGGRSYNEQFF | TGTGCCAGCAGCTTAGGGGGGCGCTCCTACAATGAGCAGTTCTTC | TRBV11-3 | . | TRBJ2-1 | .
CSVVLGDSNQPQHF | TGCAGCGTTGTGTTGGGGGATAGCAATCAGCCCCAGCATTTT | TRBV29-1 | few | TRBJ1-5 | .
CASSTGTGYPGELFF | TGTGCCAGCAGTACCGGTACAGGGTATCCCGGGGAGCTGTTTTTT | TRBV28 | few | TRBJ2-2 | .
CASSSTANTGELFF | TGTGCCAGCAGCTCGACAGCTAACACCGGGGAGCTGTTTTTT | TRBV11-2 | . | TRBJ2-2 | .